One sample yielded the 31 T cell receptor beta chains listed below, sequenced in a study of blood T cells in healthy people across ages. A J-beta primer mix and a sample-barcoded 5' primer were used in a second PCR of roughly 6 to 11 cycles. TCRdb re-analysed the 5' RACE reads in MiXCR, keeping a single row per CDR3 protein. The sample holds 1.5 million to 2 million distinct CDR3 sequences, over 25% seen once. The sequenced sample consisted of blood. These receptors originate from a woman aged 25-40 years in good health.

This clonotype occurred a few times. Germline is not matched at one junction end, which may reflect a read error. The chain recombines TRBV24-1 with TRBJ2-1, with a tentative D call TRBD2 (5 bases). Germline V lookup: CDR1 KGHDR, CDR2 SFDVKD. The CDR3 is made up of 16 amino acids. The CDR3 reads CSTSEGSRSSYNEQFF. The DNA for the CDR3 is TGTTCCACCAGTGAGGGTAGCCGGAGCTCCTACAATGAGCAGTTCTTC.

This clonotype came up many times. This sequence joins TRBV29-1 and TRBJ1-2; D perhaps matches TRBD1 (5 bases). CDR1 SQVTM and CDR2 ANQGSEA come from the germline V gene. V lost 3 bases, J lost 11 bases, and 10 bases lay in between. This CDR3 comprises 10 residues. The CDR3 sequence: CSVEGQSYTF. The CDR3 DNA follows: TGCAGCGTTGAGGGGCAGTCTTACACCTTC. The complete variable domain, with remaining parts taken from reference TRBV29-1 and TRBJ1-2, reads SAVISQKPSRDICQRGTSLTIQCQVDSQVTMMFWYRQQPGQSLTLIATANQGSEATYESGFVIDKFPISRPNLTFSTLTVSNMSPEDSSIYLCSVEGQSYTFGSGTRLTVV.

This clonotype came up a few times. This chain joins TRBV5-1 and TRBJ2-1; D might be TRBD1 or TRBD2, each matching 5 bases. Trimming took 4 bases from V and 5 from J, leaving 10 bases between them. Germline V gene sequence: CDR1 SGHRS, CDR2 YFSETQ. This CDR3 comprises 13 residues. The CDR3 here is CASSVRDHNEQFF. As DNA, the CDR3 is TGCGCCAGCAGCGTCCGGGACCACAATGAGCAGTTCTTC. Supplemented by reference TRBV5-1 and TRBJ2-1, the full variable domain reads KAGVTQTPRYLIKTRGQQVTLSCSPISGHRSVSWYQQTPGQGLQFLFEYFSETQRNKGNFPGRFSGRQFSNSRSEMNVSTLELGDSALYLCASSVRDHNEQFFGPGTRLTVL.

This rearrangement joins TRBV20-1 to TRBJ2-1; TRBD2 aligns across 9 bases. CDR1 DFQATT and CDR2 SNEGSKA come from the germline V gene (reference sequence). V lost 6 bases to trimming and J lost 2 bases; unmatched junction nucleotides: 11. The CDR3 extends over 16 amino acids. The CDR3 sequence: CSAPAIAGEPYNEQFF. The DNA for the CDR3 is TGCAGTGCGCCCGCGATAGCGGGAGAACCCTACAATGAGCAGTTCTTC.

There are many counts of this clonotype. The rearrangement uses TRBV15 and TRBJ2-1; D is undetermined. The CDR3 consists of 15 residues. The V gene's germline CDR1 is LNHNV and CDR2 YYDKDF (reference sequence). V was trimmed by 1 base and J by 2 bases, leaving 9 bases between them. CDR3 bases: TGTGCCACCAGCAGAGCCCGGGTCACCTACAATGAGCAGTTCTTC. This encodes CATSRARVTYNEQFF.

This clonotype has ten or more counts. The V and J genes are TRBV6-6 and TRBJ2-1, with 10 bases that match TRBD1. J gave up 8 bases and V 7 bases, and 8 bases lay outside the gene matches. Per the germline V gene, CDR1 is MNHNY and CDR2 is SVGAGI (reference sequence). This CDR3 has 14 residues. The CDR3 protein is CASIPGTGEDEQFF. CDR3 coding DNA: TGTGCCAGCATCCCCGGGACAGGGGAGGATGAGCAGTTCTTC.

This clonotype was detected many times. V is TRBV29-1 and J is TRBJ2-1; D is undetermined. V lost 3 bases and J lost 2, with 11 bases in between. The CDR3 is 14 amino acids. The germline gives CDR1 SQVTM, CDR2 ANQGSEA. The CDR3 sequence: CSVDVQVTYNEQFF. CDR3 DNA: TGCAGCGTTGATGTCCAGGTGACCTACAATGAGCAGTTCTTC.

In this sample, this clonotype turned up many times. V usage is TRBV7-2 and J usage is TRBJ2-1, with 9 bases fitting TRBD2. Per the germline V gene, CDR1 is SGHTA and CDR2 is FQGNSA. The CDR3 runs 15 residues. The J segment lost 3 bases and the V segment lost 1 base, leaving 1 base of the junction unmatched. CDR3 nucleotides: TGTGCCAGCAGCTTAGGCGGGAGGGGCTACAATGAGCAGTTCTTC. Its translation: CASSLGGRGYNEQFF.

This sequence joins TRBV15 and TRBJ2-4; TRBD2 aligns across 8 bases. Germline V gene data show CDR1 as LNHNV and CDR2 as YYDKDF (reference sequence). The V and J ends lost 2 bases and 6 bases, in that order; junction bases with no gene match: 6. The CDR3 has 15 residues. CDR3 residues: CATSRSGSSGNIQYF. The CDR3 DNA sequence: TGTGCCACCAGCAGAAGCGGGAGTTCGGGAAACATTCAGTACTTC. The full variable domain, in which reference TRBV15 and TRBJ2-4 provide the parts outside the CDR3, is DAMVIQNPRYQVTQFGKPVTLSCSQTLNHNVMYWYQQKSSQAPKLLFHYYDKDFNNEADTPDNFQSRRPNTSFCFLDIRSPGLGDTAMYLCATSRSGSSGNIQYFGAGTRLSVL.

The chain carries TRBV5-5 and TRBJ2-2; a possible D gene is TRBD2 (5 bases). CDR1 is SGHKS, CDR2 YYEKEE, per germline (reference sequence). The germline V and J ends were trimmed by 3 bases and 2 bases, with 20 bases remaining between them. The CDR3 length is 18 residues. The CDR3 sequence is CASSSLFGADQNTGELFF. The CDR3 region has the DNA TGTGCCAGCAGCTCCCTGTTTGGAGCGGACCAAAACACCGGGGAGCTGTTTTTT. The full variable domain, its missing parts supplied by reference TRBV5-5 and TRBJ2-2, is DAGVTQSPTHLIKTRGQQVTLRCSPISGHKSVSWYQQVLGQGPQFIFQYYEKEERGRGNFPDRFSARQFPNYSSELNVNALLLGDSALYLCASSSLFGADQNTGELFFGEGSRLTVL.

This clonotype was counted only a few times. The genes are TRBV20-1 and TRBJ2-3; weak D call: TRBD2 (6 bases). The CDR3 loop spans 13 amino acids. Per germline, CDR1 DFQATT and CDR2 SNEGSKA (reference sequence). Trimming stripped 6 bases from V and 2 bases from J, with 12 bases between. CDR3 coding DNA: TGCAGTGCATTTGGGGGGAACACAGATACGCAGTATTTT. As protein: CSAFGGNTDTQYF.

This clonotype was seen only once. The CDR3 DNA reads as TGTGCCAGCAGGTTTTCAGGGGCCACAAATCAGCCCCAGCATTTT. Protein: CASRFSGATNQPQHF. The chain combines TRBV28 with TRBJ1-5; TRBD1 is a possible D gene (6 bases). Looked up from germline, CDR1 is MDHEN and CDR2 is SYDVKM. The CDR3 extends over 15 amino acids. V lost 6 bases and J 4 bases, leaving 16 bases between the germline ends.

This clonotype came up a few times. The rearrangement uses TRBV27 and TRBJ1-2; the D is unclear. V shed 5 bases and J shed 8 bases, with 12 bases lying between them. Germline lookup yields CDR1 MNHEY and CDR2 SMNVEV (reference sequence). The CDR3 covers 12 residues. CDR3 coding DNA: TGTGCCAGCAGTCAGGACCTGAGAGGCTACACCTTC. It encodes CASSQDLRGYTF.

Details on this clonotype: At one of its ends the junction is not consistent with the germline gene, which may arise from a read error. The chain joins TRBV29-1 to TRBJ1-2; 8 bases map to TRBD1. This CDR3 is built from 15 residues. Germline loops: CDR1 SQVTM, CDR2 ANQGSEA. CDR3 residues: CSGGSGGSSNYDYTF. CDR3 DNA sequence: TGCAGCGGAGGTTCAGGGGGCAGTTCTAACTATGACTACACCTTC.

This clonotype has a handful of counts. The chain couples TRBV7-2 to TRBJ1-2, with D possibly TRBD1 on 6 matching bases. Germline V gives CDR1 SGHTA, CDR2 FQGNSA. The CDR3 is 14 residues long. Trimming took 5 bases from V and 2 from J, leaving 12 bases between them. Written as DNA, the CDR3 is TGTGCCAGCAGCGTTACAGGGTTCAACTATGGCTACACCTTC. Its translation is CASSVTGFNYGYTF.

The rearrangement joins TRBV25-1 to TRBJ2-1; 14 bases are a match to TRBD2. The V gene end was trimmed by 6 bases and the J gene end by 10 bases; junction bases not matched to a gene: 8. Germline CDR1 and CDR2: MGHDK and SYGVNS. The CDR3 totals 15 residues. The CDR3, as DNA: TGTGCCAGCAGCACCGGGACTAGCGGGAGAGGCGAGCAGTTCTTC. Protein: CASSTGTSGRGEQFF.

The chain combines TRBV11-2 with TRBJ2-1, with 8 bases aligning to TRBD2. V lost 7 bases, J lost 6 bases, and 8 bases stayed unmatched. Per the germline V gene, CDR1 is SGHAT and CDR2 is FQNNGV. The CDR3 totals 14 residues. The CDR3 here is CASTEVSGSNEQFF. Here the CDR3 DNA reads TGTGCCAGCACCGAGGTCAGCGGGAGCAATGAGCAGTTCTTC.

This clonotype was detected ten times or more. The rearrangement links TRBV29-1 to TRBJ2-3; a possible D gene is TRBD2 (5 bases). Germline V gives CDR1 SQVTM, CDR2 ANQGSEA. The germline V and J ends were trimmed by 3 bases and 3 bases, with 7 bases remaining between them. The CDR3 covers 12 residues. The CDR3 spells CSVDTGTDTQYF. Written as DNA, the CDR3 is TGCAGCGTTGATACGGGAACAGATACGCAGTATTTT.

This sequence joins TRBV4-3 and TRBJ2-1, with TRBD2 identical over 7 bases. The CDR3 runs to 15 residues. Germline V gene sequence: CDR1 LGHNA, CDR2 YSLEER. V lost 4 bases and J lost 4; bases outside the gene matches: 7. The CDR3 reads CASSPKRDQYNEQFF. Written as DNA, the CDR3 is TGCGCCAGCAGCCCTAAGCGGGACCAATACAATGAGCAGTTCTTC.

This clonotype was seen many times. A read error may account for a junction end that differs from germline. The CDR3, as DNA: TGTGCCAGCTCGTCACAGGGGGCCGACTATGGCTACACCTTC. Translating gives CASSSQGADYGYTF. This chain links TRBV5-1 with TRBJ1-2; 9 nucleotides align to TRBD1. This CDR3 has 14 amino acids. The germline V gene has CDR1 SGHRS and CDR2 YFSETQ.

This chain connects TRBV18 to TRBJ2-1; 10 positions match TRBD2. The J segment lost 5 bases and the V segment lost 1 base, leaving 5 bases of the junction unmatched. The CDR3 consists of 16 residues. Germline CDR1 and CDR2: KGHSH and LQKENI. The CDR3 sequence is CASSPLLAGSDNEQFF. The CDR3 DNA reads TGTGCCAGCTCACCACTACTAGCGGGATCAGACAATGAGCAGTTCTTC.

This clonotype occurred a few times. This chain links TRBV5-1 with TRBJ2-1; 7 nucleotides line up with TRBD2. CDR1 is SGHRS, CDR2 YFSETQ, per germline. The CDR3 totals 15 residues. The junction had 3 bases not matched to a gene; V was cut back by 1 base and J by 2 bases. CDR3: CASSLREVTYNEQFF. The CDR3 coding sequence is TGCGCCAGCAGCTTGCGGGAGGTGACCTACAATGAGCAGTTCTTC.

This sequence joins TRBV6-1 and TRBJ2-5; 15 bases map to TRBD2. Trimming removed 5 bases from V and 5 bases from J; junction bases left unmatched: 9. Per the germline V gene, CDR1 is MNHNS and CDR2 is SASEGT. There are 17 residues in the CDR3. CDR3 DNA sequence: TGTGCCAGCAGTCCGGGACTAGCGGGGGGACCTCGGGAGACCCAGTACTTC. This encodes CASSPGLAGGPRETQYF.

This chain links TRBV10-2 with TRBJ2-7; D not certain. Trimming pared 8 bases from V and 1 base from J, leaving 24 bases between. Germline values: CDR1 WSHSY, CDR2 SAAADI. The CDR3 loop spans 17 amino acids. The CDR3 DNA reads TGCGCCAGCCTGGCGCCCGCAGGCGAACGTCCATCCTACGAGCAGTACTTC. Residues: CASLAPAGERPSYEQYF.

The rearrangement joins TRBV20-1 to TRBJ2-5; the D is unclear. CDR1 and CDR2 from the germline V gene are DFQATT and SNEGSKA (reference sequence). V lost 3 bases to trimming and J lost 0 bases, with 8 bases between them. This CDR3 has 13 residues. CDR3 loop: CSARGSNQETQYF. CDR3 in DNA: TGCAGTGCTAGGGGGTCCAACCAAGAGACCCAGTACTTC.

This clonotype was seen a few times. The V call is TRBV20-1, the J call TRBJ1-4; TRBD1 matches 8 bases. The CDR3 contains 16 residues. The V segment lost 6 bases and the J segment 1 base; nucleotides outside the gene matches: 10. Looked up from germline, CDR1 is DFQATT and CDR2 is SNEGSKA (reference sequence). In DNA, the CDR3 is TGCAGTGCCCGGACAGGGCTAGGATTAACTAATGAAAAACTGTTTTTT. Amino acid sequence: CSARTGLGLTNEKLFF.

The chain employs TRBV30 and TRBJ1-2; no reliable D call. V shed 2 bases and J shed 2 bases, with 12 bases lying between them. CDR1 and CDR2 from the germline V gene are GTSNPN and SVGIG (reference sequence). This CDR3 contains 14 residues. CDR3 region: CAWSFFLPNYGYTF. The CDR3 DNA is TGTGCCTGGAGTTTCTTCCTACCCAACTATGGCTACACCTTC.

On this clonotype itself: A much larger clonotype is one base distant, so this may be a read error. The chain couples TRBV5-1 to TRBJ1-2; the match to TRBD1 covers 8 bases. The germline gives CDR1 SGHRS, CDR2 YFSETQ. The CDR3 runs 12 residues. With V trimmed by 4 bases and J by 10 bases, 6 bases remained unmatched. This CDR3 is CASSPDRDDYTF. The CDR3, as DNA: TGCGCCAGCAGCCCGGACAGGGATGACTACACCTTC.

The chain links TRBV11-2 to TRBJ1-5; D is ambiguous. Germline lookup yields CDR1 SGHAT and CDR2 FQNNGV. The germline V and J ends were trimmed by 2 bases and 3 bases, with 14 bases remaining between them. This CDR3 is built from 16 residues. CDR3 sequence: CASSLRHSDNNQPQHF. The DNA for the CDR3 is TGTGCCAGCAGCTTACGGCATTCCGATAACAATCAGCCCCAGCATTTT. The variable domain in full, completed from reference TRBV11-2 and TRBJ1-5, reads EAGVAQSPRYKIIEKRQSVAFWCNPISGHATLYWYQQILGQGPKLLIQFQNNGVVDDSQLPKDRFSAERLKGVDSTLKIQPAKLEDSAVYLCASSLRHSDNNQPQHFGDGTRLSIL.

This clonotype was observed at least ten times. The rearrangement links TRBV29-1 to TRBJ2-7, with 8 bases matching TRBD1. Germline V gives CDR1 SQVTM, CDR2 ANQGSEA. The CDR3 is 14 amino acids. V dropped 5 bases and J dropped 2; count of bases not matched to a gene: 8. The CDR3 bases are TGCAGCGTTCTCCCCTGGACAGGGACCTACGAGCAGTACTTC. It yields the protein CSVLPWTGTYEQYF.

V usage is TRBV5-1 and J usage is TRBJ2-1; 9 bases line up with TRBD2. V was clipped by 7 bases and J by 7 bases; unmatched bases: 6. The CDR3 is 13 amino acids. Germline V CDR1 and CDR2: SGHRS, YFSETQ. The CDR3: CASYGLARNEQFF. The CDR3 bases are TGCGCCAGCTATGGACTAGCGAGGAATGAGCAGTTCTTC.